These 32 T cell receptor beta chains were all obtained from the same sample, sequenced in a study of blood T cell repertoires in COVID-19. The assay was immunoSEQ multiplex PCR, and TCRdb's table has in-frame clones only and misses some. The table shows about 200,000 clones, with approximately 83% occurring only once. Sequenced material: peripheral blood. The receptors originated from a human donor with active or convalescent COVID-19. The donor label of this sample is uncertain.

The V and J genes are TRBV4-2 and TRBJ2-3; 9 bases are a match to TRBD2. Germline V gene sequence: CDR1 LGHNA, CDR2 YNFKEQ. The CDR3 extends over 17 amino acids. The ends lost 0 bases at V and 1 base at J; junction bases unmatched: 5. In DNA form, the CDR3 reads TGTGCCAGCAGCCAAGATGGGGTAGCGGGAGGCACAGATACGCAGTATTTT. Translation gives CASSQDGVAGGTDTQYF.

V usage is TRBV5-4 and J usage is TRBJ2-3, with 8 bases identical to TRBD2. The V gene's germline CDR1 is SGHNT and CDR2 YYREEE (reference sequence). J was trimmed by 0 bases and V by 4 bases; bases with no gene match: 7. This CDR3 has 16 residues. CDR3 coding DNA: TGTGCCAGCAGCCCGGGGGGGGAGAGGAGCACAGATACGCAGTATTTT. Translating gives CASSPGGERSTDTQYF.

This sequence joins TRBV15 and TRBJ1-6; D gene ambiguous. CDR1 and CDR2 from the germline V gene are LNHNV and YYDKDF (reference sequence). The CDR3 loop spans 14 amino acids. V dropped 1 base and J dropped 8 bases, with 9 bases sitting between them. The CDR3 region is CATSRARSHSPLHF. The CDR3 coding sequence is TGTGCCACCAGCAGAGCAAGGAGTCATTCACCCCTCCACTTT.

The J gene is TRBJ2-7, the V gene TRBV30; 7 bases match TRBD1. Germline trimming cut 5 bases from V and 0 bases from J; bases unmatched to any gene: 7. The CDR3 spans 14 residues. Per germline, CDR1 GTSNPN and CDR2 SVGIG (reference sequence). CDR3 sequence reads: CAWATGAISYEQYF. DNA for the CDR3: TGTGCCTGGGCTACAGGGGCGATCTCCTACGAGCAGTACTTC.

The chain recombines TRBV7-2 with TRBJ2-1; 7 positions match TRBD2. The CDR3 contains 16 residues. V lost 2 bases and J lost 7; bases outside the gene matches: 11. In germline, CDR1 is SGHTA, CDR2 FQGNSA. The CDR3 here is CASSLSSGAIGNEQFF. The CDR3 coding sequence is TGTGCCAGCAGCTTATCCAGCGGGGCGATAGGGAATGAGCAGTTCTTC.

The rearrangement uses TRBV6-5 and TRBJ1-1; perhaps TRBD1 as D (5 bases). With 3 bases removed from V and 3 bases from J, the gap between germline ends came to 11 bases. Looked up from germline, CDR1 is MNHEY and CDR2 is SVGAGI. The CDR3 runs to 14 residues. The CDR3 here is CASSYRGGYTEAFF. The CDR3, as DNA: TGTGCCAGCAGTTATCGGGGGGGGTACACTGAAGCTTTCTTT.

The V call is TRBV14, the J call TRBJ2-2; 7 bases align to TRBD1. Trimming removed 6 bases from V and 4 bases from J; junction bases left unmatched: 5. The CDR3 extends over 14 amino acids. CDR1 is SGHDN and CDR2 is FVKESK in the germline V gene. In nucleotides, the CDR3 is TGTGCCAGCAGTCTACAGGGGAGCACCGGGGAGCTGTTTTTT. Protein: CASSLQGSTGELFF. Using reference TRBV14 and TRBJ2-2 for the parts outside the CDR3, the full variable domain is EAGVTQFPSHSVIEKGQTVTLRCDPISGHDNLYWYRRVMGKEIKFLLHFVKESKQDESGMPNNRFLAERTGGTYSTLKVQPAELEDSGVYFCASSLQGSTGELFFGEGSRLTVL.

CDR3 in amino acids: CASSLDGLAPDTQYF. CDR3 coding DNA: TGTGCCAGCAGCTTAGACGGACTAGCCCCCGATACGCAGTATTTT. V gene TRBV7-3 combines with J gene TRBJ2-3, with 8 bases fitting TRBD2. Per the germline V gene, CDR1 is SGHTA and CDR2 is FQGTGA. V lost 2 bases to trimming and J lost 6 bases; unmatched junction nucleotides: 7. This CDR3 is built from 15 residues.

The rearrangement uses TRBV2 and TRBJ2-3, with D tentatively TRBD1 (5 bases). Trimming stripped 4 bases from V and 0 bases from J, with 20 bases between. Germline CDR1 and CDR2: SNHLY and FYNNEI. The CDR3 sequence is 18 residues long. CDR3 bases: TGTGCCAGCAGTGTGCGGTTATCTGTAGGGGTCAGCACAGATACGCAGTATTTT. Protein: CASSVRLSVGVSTDTQYF.

This sequence joins TRBV5-5 and TRBJ2-7; D perhaps matches TRBD1 (5 bases). CDR3 length: 12 amino acids. Germline V gene data show CDR1 as SGHKS and CDR2 as YYEKEE (reference sequence). V gave up 4 bases and J gave up 4 bases, with 9 bases separating them. The CDR3 nucleotides are TGTGCCAGCAGCCCGACAGAGTACGAGCAGTACTTC. Translated, it gives CASSPTEYEQYF.

This chain connects TRBV7-9 to TRBJ2-2; D is possibly TRBD2 (6 bases). The V end lost 2 bases, the J end lost 5 bases, and 6 bases lay between the germline ends. The CDR3 extends over 13 amino acids. The V gene's germline CDR1 is SEHNR and CDR2 FQNEAQ (reference sequence). For the CDR3, the DNA is TGTGCCAGCAGCTTACGGGGGACCGGGGAGCTGTTTTTT. Amino acids: CASSLRGTGELFF.

This rearrangement joins TRBV28 to TRBJ2-5; TRBD2 aligns across 11 bases. Germline loops: CDR1 MDHEN, CDR2 SYDVKM. This CDR3 comprises 14 residues. V was pared by 5 bases and J by 5 bases, with 4 bases of the junction left unmatched. CDR3 sequence: CASSLAGGMETQYF. The CDR3 nucleotides are TGTGCCAGCAGTCTAGCGGGGGGAATGGAGACCCAGTACTTC.

This chain connects TRBV7-2 to TRBJ2-7, with 8 bases lining up with TRBD2. This CDR3 region has 15 residues. J gave up 7 bases and V 4 bases, and 12 bases lay outside the gene matches. Germline CDR1 SGHTA, CDR2 FQGNSA. CDR3 sequence reads: CASSSTAGGGKEQYF. CDR3 in DNA: TGTGCCAGCAGCTCCACAGCCGGGGGGGGGAAGGAGCAGTACTTC.

This chain links TRBV15 with TRBJ1-4; maybe TRBD1 (6 bases). In germline, CDR1 is LNHNV, CDR2 YYDKDF (reference sequence). The CDR3 totals 15 residues. V lost 0 bases, J lost 5 bases, and 10 bases lay in between. In DNA form, the CDR3 reads TGTGCCACCAGCAGAGATCGCAGGGGAAATGAAAAACTGTTTTTT. Protein product: CATSRDRRGNEKLFF. The full variable domain, completed using reference TRBV15 and TRBJ1-4, is DAMVIQNPRYQVTQFGKPVTLSCSQTLNHNVMYWYQQKSSQAPKLLFHYYDKDFNNEADTPDNFQSRRPNTSFCFLDIRSPGLGDTAMYLCATSRDRRGNEKLFFGSGTQLSVL.

CDR3 in DNA: TGCGCCAGCAGCTTGGCTTCAGGGTTCCCCTACGAGCAGTACTTC. Its translation is CASSLASGFPYEQYF. This chain joins TRBV5-1 and TRBJ2-7, with D perhaps matching TRBD1 (5 bases). The CDR3 sequence is 15 residues long. Germline V CDR1 and CDR2: SGHRS, YFSETQ. Trimming stripped 0 bases from V and 2 bases from J, with 12 bases between.

The V and J genes are TRBV6-2 or TRBV6-3 and TRBJ2-5; TRBD1 matches 9 bases. The V gene end was trimmed by 5 bases and the J gene end by 3 bases; junction bases not matched to a gene: 16. This CDR3 is built from 18 residues. Germline assignment: CDR1 MNHEY and CDR2 SVGEGT. The CDR3 here is CASSPLRSGDRAKETQYF. Here the CDR3 DNA reads TGTGCCAGCAGTCCCCTCAGGAGCGGGGACAGGGCGAAAGAGACCCAGTACTTC.

J is TRBJ2-1 and V is TRBV21-1; TRBD1 is the table's D call, not checked against the DNA. TRBV21-1 is a documented pseudogene. This CDR3 comprises 18 residues. The CDR3 nucleotides are TGTGCCAGCAGCAGGGTCCTCCTACAGGGGGCTACGGTCAATGAGCAGTTCTTC. It specifies CASSRVLLQGATVNEQFF.

This sequence joins TRBV4-3 and TRBJ2-5, with D tentatively TRBD2 (6 bases). Germline loops: CDR1 LGHNA, CDR2 YSLEER. Deletions cut 0 bases from V and 5 bases from J, with 13 bases between. This CDR3 spans 15 amino acids. The CDR3: CASSQERGRGETQYF. CDR3 bases: TGCGCCAGCAGCCAAGAGCGGGGCCGTGGGGAGACCCAGTACTTC.

This sequence joins TRBV5-1 and TRBJ2-2; weak D call: TRBD2 (6 bases). With 0 bases removed from V and 5 bases from J, the gap between germline ends came to 8 bases. This CDR3 has 14 residues. From germline, CDR1 is SGHRS and CDR2 YFSETQ. CDR3 amino acids: CASSLAGVTGELFF. DNA of the CDR3: TGCGCCAGCAGCTTGGCGGGGGTAACCGGGGAGCTGTTTTTT. Full variable domain (remainder filled in from reference TRBV5-1 and TRBJ2-2): KAGVTQTPRYLIKTRGQQVTLSCSPISGHRSVSWYQQTPGQGLQFLFEYFSETQRNKGNFPGRFSGRQFSNSRSEMNVSTLELGDSALYLCASSLAGVTGELFFGEGSRLTVL.

This chain joins TRBV7-2 and TRBJ1-4; 7 bases are a match to TRBD1. V lost 5 bases, J lost 10 bases, and 10 bases stayed unmatched. The CDR3 contains 14 residues. The germline CDR1 and CDR2 sequences are SGHTA and FQGNSA. The CDR3 bases are TGTGCCAGCAGCCCTGGACAGGTCTTGGCAAAACTGTTTTTT. Amino acid sequence: CASSPGQVLAKLFF.

V is TRBV19 and J is TRBJ2-1; 15 bases are a match to TRBD2. The germline CDR1 and CDR2 sequences are LNHDA and SQIVND (reference sequence). This CDR3 is built from 18 residues. Unmatched junction bases numbered 10, after V lost 5 bases and J lost 5 bases. The CDR3 here is CASSLQGLAGGPNNEQFF. For the CDR3, the DNA is TGTGCCAGTAGTCTTCAAGGACTAGCGGGAGGGCCCAACAATGAGCAGTTCTTC.

V is TRBV6-4 and J is TRBJ2-7; 9 positions agree with TRBD2. Looked up from germline, CDR1 is MRHNA and CDR2 is SNTAGT. This CDR3 spans 13 amino acids. With 3 bases clipped from V and 9 bases from J, the junction kept 6 bases outside the gene matches. The CDR3 DNA follows: TGTGCCAGCAGTGAGGGGGCTAGCGGGGTGCAGTACTTC. Its translation: CASSEGASGVQYF.

The gene calls are TRBV5-4 and TRBJ2-7; D is possibly TRBD2 (7 bases). The V gene's germline CDR1 is SGHNT and CDR2 YYREEE (reference sequence). This CDR3 contains 14 residues. Trimming cost V 3 bases and J 1 base, with 11 bases left between them. This CDR3 is CASSSRGPSYEQYF. The CDR3 DNA reads TGTGCCAGCAGCTCGCGGGGGCCATCCTACGAGCAGTACTTC.

A few counts support this clone. V gene TRBV3-1 (or the pseudogene TRBV3-2) combines with J gene TRBJ1-2; D unresolved. Per germline, CDR1 LGHDT and CDR2 YNNKEL (reference sequence). Trimming took 4 bases from V and 4 from J, leaving 16 bases between them. The CDR3 runs 15 residues. The DNA of the CDR3 is TGTGCCAGCAGCCCTGTCCCCCTACGGAGCTATGGCTACACCTTC. This gives the protein CASSPVPLRSYGYTF.

This clone was counted a few times. The CDR3 coding sequence is TGTGCCAGTAGTGTGGTGGGCGCAAACACTGAAGCTTTCTTT. It translates to CASSVVGANTEAFF. The chain recombines TRBV19 with TRBJ1-1; D is undetermined. Trimming left V 5 bases short and J 2 bases short, with 12 bases between. The CDR3 runs to 14 residues. Germline V CDR1 and CDR2: LNHDA, SQIVND (reference sequence).

The chain joins TRBV6-2 or TRBV6-3 to TRBJ1-5; TRBD1 is a possible D gene (6 bases). V was pared by 6 bases and J by 6 bases, with 18 bases between. Germline loops: CDR1 MNHEY, CDR2 SVGEGT. The CDR3 extends over 15 amino acids. CDR3 amino acids: CASSTGFYEPQPQHF. The CDR3 nucleotides read TGTGCCAGCAGCACAGGGTTTTACGAGCCTCAGCCCCAGCATTTT.

The rearrangement links TRBV11-2 to TRBJ1-1, with a weak D call TRBD1 (6 bases). Germline V gives CDR1 SGHAT, CDR2 FQNNGV. The CDR3 runs 13 residues. The V gene lost 4 bases and the J gene lost 4 bases, with 10 bases spanning the gap. The CDR3 here is CASSSQGVTEAFF. The CDR3 bases are TGTGCCAGCAGCTCACAGGGCGTCACTGAAGCTTTCTTT.

The chain couples TRBV4-3 to TRBJ2-1; 7 bases are shared with TRBD2. The junction had 5 bases not matched to a gene; V was cut back by 1 base and J by 2 bases. Germline V gene lookup returns CDR1 LGHNA and CDR2 YSLEER. The CDR3 is 16 residues long. This CDR3 reads CASSQARGTTYNEQFF. The CDR3 DNA reads as TGCGCCAGCAGCCAAGCCCGCGGGACTACCTACAATGAGCAGTTCTTC.

The J gene is TRBJ2-7, the V gene TRBV14; D not resolved. CDR3 length equals 11 residues. The V end was cut by 2 bases, the J end by 5 bases, with 4 bases between. Germline V gene lookup returns CDR1 SGHDN and CDR2 FVKESK. The CDR3 DNA reads as TGTGCCAGCAGCCAAAGCGACGAGCAGTACTTC. Its translation is CASSQSDEQYF. Full variable domain (outside the CDR3, taken from reference TRBV14 and TRBJ2-7): EAGVTQFPSHSVIEKGQTVTLRCDPISGHDNLYWYRRVMGKEIKFLLHFVKESKQDESGMPNNRFLAERTGGTYSTLKVQPAELEDSGVYFCASSQSDEQYFGPGTRLTVT.

The J gene is TRBJ2-3, the V gene TRBV20-1; D possibly corresponds to TRBD1 (5 bases). The CDR3 has 14 amino acids. The germline V gene encodes CDR1 DFQATT and CDR2 SNEGSKA (reference sequence). The germline V and J ends were trimmed by 3 bases and 9 bases, with 19 bases remaining between them. The CDR3 DNA sequence: TGCAGTGCTAGTAGGACACCTCAGGGTGCAACGCAGTATTTT. Translated: CSASRTPQGATQYF.

The chain combines TRBV14 with TRBJ2-5; D call uncertain. V gave up 2 bases and J gave up 4 bases, with 8 bases separating them. This CDR3 contains 13 residues. Germline V CDR1 and CDR2: SGHDN, FVKESK. The CDR3 here is CASSQPSRETQYF. The CDR3, as DNA: TGTGCCAGCAGCCAACCCTCCCGAGAGACCCAGTACTTC.

The chain combines TRBV7-9 with TRBJ2-1, with D possibly being TRBD2 (6 bases). The CDR3 sequence is 15 residues long. Trimming cost V 0 bases and J 4 bases, with 10 bases left between them. CDR1 is SEHNR, CDR2 FQNEAQ, per germline (reference sequence). The CDR3 DNA reads TGTGCCAGCAGCTTAGCCGGGGGAAAATACAATGAGCAGTTCTTC. Translated: CASSLAGGKYNEQFF.